The 25 T cell receptor beta chains given below trace back to one sample, sequenced in a study of blood T cell repertoires in COVID-19. Clones were sequenced by immunoSEQ multiplex PCR, and TCRdb holds only the in-frame ones, with some missing. The profile covers 250,000 or so clones, with 70% to 90% appearing a single time and approximately 2% taken by the ten largest. The sample was PBMCs or T cells enriched from blood (not recorded which). The receptors stem from a woman aged 50 to 60 who had recovered from COVID-19.

V usage is TRBV7-9 and J usage is TRBJ1-2; D ambiguous. V lost 1 base and J 6 bases, leaving 9 bases between the germline ends. Looked up from germline, CDR1 is SEHNR and CDR2 is FQNEAQ (reference sequence). The CDR3 extends over 13 amino acids. CDR3 sequence: CASSLVAPDGYTF. The CDR3 DNA is TGTGCCAGCAGCTTAGTGGCCCCTGATGGCTACACCTTC.

Here the CDR3 DNA reads TGTGCCAGCAGTTACTCTGGACAAGTAACTAACTATGGCTACACCTTC. Protein sequence: CASSYSGQVTNYGYTF. This chain links TRBV6-5 with TRBJ1-2; D may be TRBD1 (5 bases). Looked up from germline, CDR1 is MNHEY and CDR2 is SVGAGI. The CDR3 totals 16 residues. V lost 0 bases and J lost 0, with 11 bases in between.

The chain joins TRBV21-1 to TRBJ1-1; the table's D call of TRBD1 was not tested on the DNA. TRBV21-1 counts as a pseudogene. The CDR3 is 14 amino acids. CDR3: CASSKKDRNTEAFF. For the CDR3, the DNA is TGTGCCAGCAGCAAAAAGGACAGGAACACTGAAGCTTTCTTT.

The chain combines TRBV7-9 with TRBJ1-2; D not resolved. The CDR3 spans 14 residues. V was pared by 5 bases and J by 8 bases, with 18 bases between. Germline V gene lookup returns CDR1 SEHNR and CDR2 FQNEAQ (reference sequence). CDR3 loop: CASSLPGPGSGYTF. CDR3 bases: TGTGCCAGCAGCCTACCGGGCCCGGGGTCGGGCTACACCTTC.

The rearrangement links TRBV2 to TRBJ2-1; 8 positions agree with TRBD1. Per the germline V gene, CDR1 is SNHLY and CDR2 is FYNNEI. This CDR3 comprises 15 residues. V gave up 6 bases and J gave up 3 bases; unmatched junction bases: 7. The CDR3 loop reads CASRPDRGDYNEQFF. CDR3 in DNA: TGTGCCAGCAGACCCGACAGGGGAGACTACAATGAGCAGTTCTTC.

This sequence joins TRBV5-1 and TRBJ2-2; 8 positions match TRBD2. The germline V gene encodes CDR1 SGHRS and CDR2 YFSETQ. The CDR3 has 14 amino acids. The J segment lost 7 bases and the V segment lost 4 bases, leaving 6 bases of the junction unmatched. CDR3 in amino acids: CASSGGRSGGELFF. CDR3 DNA: TGCGCCAGCAGCGGCGGGAGGTCTGGCGGGGAGCTGTTTTTT. Full variable domain (outside the CDR3, taken from reference TRBV5-1 and TRBJ2-2): KAGVTQTPRYLIKTRGQQVTLSCSPISGHRSVSWYQQTPGQGLQFLFEYFSETQRNKGNFPGRFSGRQFSNSRSEMNVSTLELGDSALYLCASSGGRSGGELFFGEGSRLTVL.

The sample holds one count of this clone. The V call is TRBV7-2, the J call TRBJ2-3; the match to TRBD1 covers 7 bases. The CDR3 extends over 14 amino acids. Germline CDR1 and CDR2: SGHTA and FQGNSA. With V trimmed by 4 bases and J by 3 bases, 4 bases remained unmatched. CDR3 DNA sequence: TGTGCCAGCAGCTCCAACAGGGGTACAGATACGCAGTATTTT. Amino acids: CASSSNRGTDTQYF. Variable domain in full (rest from reference TRBV7-2 and TRBJ2-3): GAGVSQSPSNKVTEKGKDVELRCDPISGHTALYWYRQSLGQGLEFLIYFQGNSAPDKSGLPSDRFSAERTGGSVSTLTIQRTQQEDSAVYLCASSSNRGTDTQYFGPGTRLTVL.

V usage is TRBV5-4 and J usage is TRBJ2-1; 7 bases line up with TRBD1. Germline trimming cut 0 bases from V and 8 bases from J; bases unmatched to any gene: 2. The length of the CDR3 is 13 residues. Germline V lookup: CDR1 SGHNT, CDR2 YYREEE (reference sequence). In DNA form, the CDR3 reads TGTGCCAGCAGCTTGGAGAGGGGGCATGAGCAGTTCTTC. Translated: CASSLERGHEQFF.

V is TRBV6-5 and J is TRBJ2-7, with 10 bases fitting TRBD1. Germline-derived CDR1 and CDR2 are MNHEY and SVGAGI. CDR3 length: 14 residues. Germline trimming cut 6 bases from V and 4 bases from J; bases unmatched to any gene: 6. The CDR3 coding sequence is TGTGCCAGCAGCTTGGGACAGGGGATATACGAGCAGTACTTC. Translated: CASSLGQGIYEQYF.

V is TRBV20-1 and J is TRBJ2-1; the D gene is possibly TRBD2 (5 bases). Germline V gene lookup returns CDR1 DFQATT and CDR2 SNEGSKA (reference sequence). The CDR3 is 13 amino acids. Trimming took off 3 bases at V and 7 bases at J, with 13 bases between the two ends. The CDR3 sequence is CSASRRTTNEQFF. DNA of the CDR3: TGCAGTGCTAGTAGGAGGACCACGAATGAGCAGTTCTTC.

This sequence joins TRBV7-2 and TRBJ2-5; a weak D match, TRBD1 (5 bases). The CDR3 consists of 13 residues. Germline lookup yields CDR1 SGHTA and CDR2 FQGNSA. V was cut by 4 bases and J by 4 bases, with 10 bases left in between. This CDR3 is CASSSPRVETQYF. CDR3 nucleotide sequence: TGTGCCAGCAGCTCACCCAGGGTAGAGACCCAGTACTTC.

A note on this clone: One junction end does not reproduce the germline sequence, and a read error may be involved. Different DNA sequences within this sample yield the same CDR3. The chain links TRBV28 to TRBJ1-2; 7 bases are shared with TRBD1. CDR3 size: 13 residues. Germline V gene lookup returns CDR1 MDHEN and CDR2 SYDVKM. The DNA of the CDR3 is TGTGCCAGCAGCCTGACAGGGACTCTTGGCTACACCTTT. Its protein product is CASSLTGTLGYTF.

V is TRBV12-1 and J is TRBJ2-1; the table's D call, TRBD2, was not checked against the DNA. TRBV12-1 is marked as a pseudogene. This CDR3 has 16 residues. CDR3 sequence reads: CASSFGGTSGYNEQFF. The DNA for the CDR3 is TGTGCCAGCAGCTTTGGGGGGACTAGCGGGTACAATGAGCAGTTCTTC.

V usage is TRBV27 and J usage is TRBJ1-1; the D is unclear. Germline assignment: CDR1 MNHEY and CDR2 SMNVEV (reference sequence). V shed 1 base and J shed 1 base, with 7 bases lying between them. CDR3 length equals 14 residues. The CDR3 loop reads CASSLWGENTEAFF. CDR3 DNA: TGTGCCAGCAGTTTATGGGGAGAGAACACTGAAGCTTTCTTT.

This clone came up a few times. This chain connects TRBV2 to TRBJ1-5; 7 bases match TRBD1. CDR1 is SNHLY and CDR2 is FYNNEI in the germline V gene. The CDR3 sequence is 16 residues long. Germline trimming cut 4 bases from V and 0 bases from J; bases unmatched to any gene: 6. CDR3 DNA sequence: TGTGCCAGCAGTGGGAAGGGGGCCTATAGCAATCAGCCCCAGCATTTT. It is translated as CASSGKGAYSNQPQHF. The full variable domain, in which reference TRBV2 and TRBJ1-5 provide the parts outside the CDR3, is EPEVTQTPSHQVTQMGQEVILRCVPISNHLYFYWYRQILGQKVEFLVSFYNNEISEKSEIFDDQFSVERPDGSNFTLKIRSTKLEDSAMYFCASSGKGAYSNQPQHFGDGTRLSIL.

This CDR3 reads CASSFRRELAGGEQYF. The CDR3 DNA follows: TGTGCCAGCAGCTTTAGGCGGGAACTAGCGGGAGGGGAGCAGTACTTC. The chain employs TRBV11-2 and TRBJ2-7; TRBD2 aligns across 13 bases. From germline, CDR1 is SGHAT and CDR2 FQNNGV. V lost 3 bases and J lost 7; bases outside the gene matches: 9. The CDR3 has 16 amino acids. The entire variable domain, with the rest obtained from reference TRBV11-2 and TRBJ2-7, is as follows: EAGVAQSPRYKIIEKRQSVAFWCNPISGHATLYWYQQILGQGPKLLIQFQNNGVVDDSQLPKDRFSAERLKGVDSTLKIQPAKLEDSAVYLCASSFRRELAGGEQYFGPGTRLTVT.

The chain uses TRBV11-2 and TRBJ2-7; tentatively, D is TRBD2 (6 bases). Looked up from germline, CDR1 is SGHAT and CDR2 is FQNNGV. The length of the CDR3 is 15 residues. Trimming removed 5 bases from V and 0 bases from J, with 14 bases in between. The CDR3 loop reads CASSLLALSSYEQYF. CDR3 coding DNA: TGTGCCAGCAGCCTGCTAGCGTTGAGCTCCTACGAGCAGTACTTC.

The V gene is TRBV11-2, the J gene TRBJ1-4; 8 nucleotides agree with TRBD1. The CDR3 is 18 amino acids. Germline V gene data show CDR1 as SGHAT and CDR2 as FQNNGV. The J segment lost 7 bases and the V segment lost 0 bases, leaving 13 bases of the junction unmatched. The CDR3 region is CASSLDEAGTGDSEKLFF. CDR3 bases: TGTGCCAGCAGCTTAGACGAAGCAGGGACAGGAGATAGTGAAAAACTGTTTTTT. The entire variable domain, with the rest obtained from reference TRBV11-2 and TRBJ1-4, is as follows: EAGVAQSPRYKIIEKRQSVAFWCNPISGHATLYWYQQILGQGPKLLIQFQNNGVVDDSQLPKDRFSAERLKGVDSTLKIQPAKLEDSAVYLCASSLDEAGTGDSEKLFFGSGTQLSVL.

This chain uses TRBV3-1 (or the pseudogene TRBV3-2) with TRBJ2-2; a weak D match, TRBD2 (5 bases). The germline V and J ends were trimmed by 1 base and 0 bases, with 9 bases remaining between them. The CDR3 length is 16 residues. Germline loops: CDR1 LGHDT, CDR2 YNNKEL (reference sequence). The CDR3 sequence: CASSQGWRSNTGELFF. As DNA, the CDR3 is TGTGCCAGCAGCCAAGGTTGGAGGTCGAACACCGGGGAGCTGTTTTTT.

This chain links TRBV28 with TRBJ1-5; D is possibly TRBD1 (6 bases). V was pared by 7 bases and J by 1 base, with 14 bases between. The germline gives CDR1 MDHEN, CDR2 SYDVKM. The CDR3 contains 15 residues. CDR3 region: CASIKAGASNQPQHF. The CDR3 DNA follows: TGTGCCAGCATCAAAGCGGGGGCAAGCAATCAGCCCCAGCATTTT.

The V gene is TRBV2, the J gene TRBJ1-4, with 7 bases fitting TRBD1. Germline V CDR1 and CDR2: SNHLY, FYNNEI. This CDR3 spans 14 amino acids. J gave up 6 bases and V 2 bases, and 3 bases lay outside the gene matches. The CDR3 loop reads CASSENRGDEKLFF. Written as DNA, the CDR3 is TGTGCCAGCAGTGAAAACAGGGGCGATGAAAAACTGTTTTTT.

The chain is built from TRBV28 and TRBJ2-7; D possibly corresponds to TRBD2 (6 bases). Germline CDR1 reads MDHEN; CDR2 reads SYDVKM. This CDR3 comprises 14 residues. V was pared by 11 bases and J by 0 bases, with 17 bases between. The CDR3 loop reads CASWGERTSYEQYF. Written as DNA, the CDR3 is TGTGCCTCCTGGGGGGAGCGCACCTCCTACGAGCAGTACTTC. The whole variable domain, filled in from reference TRBV28 and TRBJ2-7, reads DVKVTQSSRYLVKRTGEKVFLECVQDMDHENMFWYRQDPGLGLRLIYFSYDVKMKEKGDIPEGYSVSREKKERFSLILESASTNQTSMYLCASWGERTSYEQYFGPGTRLTVT.

This chain joins TRBV28 and TRBJ1-5, with TRBD1 matching 8 bases. This CDR3 is 16 amino acids long. After removal of 3 bases from V and 2 bases from J, the junction contained 6 bases not matched to a gene. Germline V lookup: CDR1 MDHEN, CDR2 SYDVKM. For the CDR3, the DNA is TGTGCCAGCAGTTTTCAGGGGGCTGTGGGCAATCAGCCCCAGCATTTT. Its protein product is CASSFQGAVGNQPQHF.

This chain links TRBV7-8 with TRBJ1-5, with unresolved D. Germline V lookup: CDR1 SGHVS, CDR2 FQNEAQ. V shed 5 bases and J shed 7 bases, with 24 bases lying between them. The CDR3 contains 17 residues. CDR3 bases: TGTGCCAGCAGCAACGAGGACGGAGGCCCATTGGGCCAGCCCCAGCATTTT. It specifies CASSNEDGGPLGQPQHF.

This clone was seen only a few times. The CDR3 reads CASSLRPWTGAKNQPQHF. CDR3 DNA sequence: TGTGCCAGCAGTTTGCGGCCTTGGACAGGGGCAAAGAATCAGCCCCAGCATTTT. The chain couples TRBV28 to TRBJ1-5; the match to TRBD1 covers 9 bases. Trimming took 3 bases from V and 4 from J; bases not matched to a gene: 13. Per the germline V gene, CDR1 is MDHEN and CDR2 is SYDVKM. The CDR3 extends over 18 amino acids.